What follows describes a single T cell receptor (beta chain). The antigen is undetermined. Trimming cost V 4 bases and J 0 bases, with 10 bases left between them. The V gene's germline CDR1 is MNHNS and CDR2 SASEGT. The CDR3 loop spans 15 amino acids. Use of 60 Vbeta and 13 Jbeta primers characterized the PCR. Assay used: immunoSEQ multiplex PCR; TCRdb lists only in-frame clones, some missing. This repertoire shows 170,000 or so clones, 77% found once; its top ten account for roughly 1.4%. This record comes from a study of cytomegalovirus exposure and HLA in healthy donors. The study, taken as a whole, reports: For cytomegalovirus status, the classifier reportedly gave diagnoses with high specificity and sensitivity.

This sequence joins TRBV6-1 and TRBJ1-3; D uncertain. The origin of this receptor is a woman in her 30s in good health and CMV-seropositive. What was sequenced was PBMCs. CDR3 sequence reads: CASSGTGISGNTIYF. CDR3 DNA: TGTGCCAGCAGTGGTACGGGTATCTCTGGAAACACCATATATTTT.